Here is one TCR beta chain with its context. These data are taken from a study of blood T cell repertoires in COVID-19. Turning to the study itself: The United States, Italy and Spain supplied acute and convalescent COVID-19 samples.

V was shortened by 6 bases and J by 7 bases, with 12 bases between the two germline ends. Germline V lookup: CDR1 LGHDT, CDR2 YNNKEL (reference sequence). The CDR3 covers 13 residues. Participants spanned ages roughly 18 to 95 years and resided in around 25 US areas. Categorization into cohorts depended on clinical history that participants reported. The recovered donors of Cohort 3 showed two negative PCRs, clearance, or symptom resolution. TCRdb's table, derived via immunoSEQ multiplex PCR, lists solely in-frame clones and lacks some. The top ten hold roughly 1.6% of the sample, which has around 250,000 clones, about 88% seen once.

V gene TRBV3-1 (or the pseudogene TRBV3-2) combines with J gene TRBJ1-4, with TRBD1 as a possible D gene (6 bases). This clonotype originated in a woman aged 50 to 65 who had recovered from COVID-19. Source material: PBMCs or T cells enriched from blood (not recorded which). CDR3 amino acids: CASSQTGIEKLFF. The CDR3 DNA reads as TGTGCCAGCAGTCAGACAGGAATTGAAAAACTGTTTTTT.